This TCR beta chain was captured in a study of OX40 agonist ivuxolimab in advanced cancers. Looking at the study overall: The costimulatory receptor OX40 (CD134) was targeted by ivuxolimab, a fully human IgG2 agonistic monoclonal antibody. The paper describes the monotherapy dose-escalation part (N = 52 patients) of the phase I trial of ivuxolimab. Peripheral TCRbeta sequencing aimed to test whether ivuxolimab altered TCR sequence diversity and caused clonal T-cell expansion. Three dose-escalation patients achieved partial responses, one with hepatocellular carcinoma and two with cutaneous melanoma. Intravenous ivuxolimab was administered to patients every 2 weeks at six dose levels: 0.01, 0.1, 0.3, 1.5, 3 and 10 mg/kg. Patients were allowed to have had prior anti-PD-1, anti-PD-L1 or anti-CTLA-4 therapy, and around two fifths of the dose-escalation patients had been treated with checkpoint inhibitors. In the dose-escalation cohort, 65% to 90% of patients were male, and the mean age was about 55 years, with a range of about 23 to 90. Of the roughly 52 patients in dose escalation, around 20 had hepatocellular carcinoma, some 15 had melanoma, 9 had renal cell carcinoma and 9 had head and neck cancer.

CDR1 and CDR2 are read off the germline V gene (reference sequence) as MNHEY and SMNVEV. Trimming accounts for 6 bases at V and 5 bases at J, while the number of junction bases matched to no gene is 12. The CDR3 numbers 18 residues from cysteine through phenylalanine. Kept here is only the CDR3 DNA, which spans 54 bases and is read in frame from base 1. Broad study findings and their caveats: After ivuxolimab, more expanded clones were found on average in CD8+ T cells than in CD4+ T cells. Which antigens the clonally expanded peripheral T cells were specific for was not determined. Partial responders in the 0.1-3.0 mg/kg groups had among the lowest normalized peripheral clonal expansion, especially among CD8+ T cells. Low levels of normalized T-cell clonal expansion were also shown by some nonresponding patients. Clonal expansion of both CD4+ and CD8+ blood T cells was observed from baseline to week 6 at doses 0.1 to 3.0 mg/kg.

With respect to this clone: This receptor's antigen is unknown. No base quality information exists; no much larger clone differs at one position.

Genomic DNA was isolated from the sorted cells so that the TCRbeta CDR3 region could be sequenced. The immunoSEQ Assay was used to sequence the TCRbeta CDR3 regions. TCRdb's version of the immuneACCESS table is confined to in-frame rearrangements and falls short of the full clone set. An unresolved V gene accounts for under half of the shortfall where checked; the remainder is of unknown origin. Here the sample has 25,000 to 35,000 clones; roughly 92% occur a single time. The ten most abundant clones make up roughly 10% of the sample. Patients with autoimmune disease history or receiving systemic immunosuppression were excluded from the trial. Peripheral blood for TCR sequencing was collected from all dose cohorts at baseline, on cycle 4 day 1, and on cycle 7 day 1. The samples were taken from a phase I, first-in-human, multicenter, open-label dose-escalation trial of ivuxolimab. Adults with locally advanced or metastatic head and neck squamous cell, hepatocellular, melanoma or renal cell carcinoma were enrolled in the trial. Before TCR sequencing, CD4+ and CD8+ T cells were separately sorted from peripheral blood.

The rearranged chain carries TRBV27 and TRBJ2-1; 14 central nucleotides agree with TRBD2. The clonotype comes from an adult with an advanced solid tumor such as melanoma, head and neck, liver or kidney cancer. Source: CD4+ or CD8+ T cells sorted from blood, taken in a trial of the OX40 agonist ivuxolimab. CDR3 loop: CASRGLAGGRGDHNEQFF. In nucleotide form, the sequence is TGTGCCAGCAGAGGACTAGCGGGAGGACGGGGGGATCACAATGAGCAGTTCTTC.